The rows below give T cell receptor beta chains drawn from one sample of a study of human versus mouse CDR3 diversity and MHC coevolution. Profiling relied on immunoSEQ multiplex PCR, and the TCRdb table lists in-frame clones only, not all of them. The sample shows tens of thousands of clones, around 90% of them seen only once. Sequenced: naive CD4+ T cells from blood. The receptors stem from a person aged 25 to 69 in good health. The conserved cysteine and the conserved F or W are not part of the CDR3 here. The order of the fields is V gene, CDR3 protein.

V gene: TRBV2
CDR3 protein: ASEGQGNSPLH

V gene: TRBV30
CDR3 protein: AWTYSGTGLSQPQH

V gene: TRBV6-6
CDR3 protein: ASSYAGGNSYGYT

V gene: TRBV5-6
CDR3 protein: ASSLGQGGYGYT

V gene: TRBV30
CDR3 protein: AWSSQGVDTEAF

V gene: TRBV9
CDR3 protein: ASSVATASAQY

V gene: TRBV28
CDR3 protein: ASSRRGSYEQY

V gene: TRBV7-9
CDR3 protein: ASSLVGRATSGANVLT

V gene: TRBV30
CDR3 protein: AWSIWGLIKPYEQY

V gene: TRBV10-3
CDR3 protein: AISWREEGGYT

V gene: TRBV5-4
CDR3 protein: ASSLGTSMGTQY

V gene: TRBV2
CDR3 protein: ASHLQGTGELF

V gene: TRBV7-6
CDR3 protein: ASSSRPGAPNYGYT

V gene: TRBV6-5
CDR3 protein: ASNRQGAIGELF

V gene: TRBV18
CDR3 protein: ASSPGTINQPQH

V gene: TRBV5-1
CDR3 protein: ASSLSGGDHEQY

V gene: TRBV4-1
CDR3 protein: ASSQGRGGMNTEAF

V gene: TRBV28
CDR3 protein: ASSLETGGSGANVLT

V gene: TRBV19
CDR3 protein: ASASGSSLNTQY

V gene: TRBV30
CDR3 protein: AWREGQYNSPLH

V gene: TRBV19
CDR3 protein: ASTSPIGVVNTEAF

V gene: TRBV27
CDR3 protein: ASSFGTSGGAGETQY

V gene: TRBV5-1
CDR3 protein: ASSRTSGGPSTDTQY

V gene: TRBV19
CDR3 protein: ATSAGGVEQY

V gene: TRBV6-6
CDR3 protein: ASGSSGANVLT

V gene: TRBV7-8
CDR3 protein: ASSHHHSNTEAF